The present TCR beta chain was sequenced within a study of response to subunit inactivated influenza vaccine. TCRdb re-derived calls from the RT-PCR reads in MiXCR, one entry per CDR3 protein. The sample records around 490,000 distinct CDR3 sequences, around 8% being singletons. The CDR3 length is 15 residues. Germline V gives CDR1 MNHEY, CDR2 SVGEGT. The junction had 7 bases not matched to a gene; V was cut back by 4 bases and J by 6 bases. The chain is built from TRBV6-2 or TRBV6-3 and TRBJ2-1, with 9 positions matching TRBD1. The origin of this receptor is a man aged 50 to 69 who received an inactivated influenza vaccine. Sample: PBMCs from blood, taken 23 months after vaccination. In nucleotides, the CDR3 is TGTGCCAGCAGTTTGGAGACAGGGGGTGTCAATGAGCAGTTCTTC. This gives the protein CASSLETGGVNEQFF.